Sequencing of this T cell receptor (beta chain) was carried out in a study of response to subunit inactivated influenza vaccine. The CDR3 contains 12 residues. Germline V gene lookup returns CDR1 MDHEN and CDR2 SYDVKM. Trimming shortened V by 6 bases and J by 0 bases, and 5 bases separated the two germline ends. TCRdb independently ran MiXCR on the RT-PCR reads; one entry per CDR3 protein. The table records 250,000 to 350,000 distinct CDR3 sequences, 20% to 25% of them present only once. The TCR was taken from a man aged 50-75 years who received an inactivated influenza vaccine. The chain couples TRBV28 to TRBJ1-2; D is unresolved. Sequencing was performed on PBMCs from blood, taken approximately 20 months after vaccination. Here the CDR3 DNA reads TGTGCCAGCAGGTTTGCTAACTATGGCTACACCTTC. This encodes CASRFANYGYTF.